Given below is one TCR beta chain in context. The sample comes from a study of T cell changes during pregnancy in multiple sclerosis. Repertoires were generated with immunoSEQ multiplex PCR, while TCRdb's copy carries only in-frame clones and drops some. Seen here are tens of thousands of clones, 80% to 95% observed once, and the top ten hold about 2.5%. This CDR3 comprises 15 residues. Germline values: CDR1 SGHTA, CDR2 FQGTGA. V shed 6 bases and J 6 bases; nucleotides not matched to a gene: 10. Material: peripheral blood, obtained in the first trimester of pregnancy. The V gene is TRBV7-3, the J gene TRBJ2-3, with 9 bases lining up with TRBD2. The source of this sequence is a female donor with multiple sclerosis, enrolled in a pregnancy study. The CDR3 spells CASRRGGELVDTQYF. The CDR3 bases are TGTGCCAGCAGACGCGGGGGGGAACTCGTGGATACGCAGTATTTT.